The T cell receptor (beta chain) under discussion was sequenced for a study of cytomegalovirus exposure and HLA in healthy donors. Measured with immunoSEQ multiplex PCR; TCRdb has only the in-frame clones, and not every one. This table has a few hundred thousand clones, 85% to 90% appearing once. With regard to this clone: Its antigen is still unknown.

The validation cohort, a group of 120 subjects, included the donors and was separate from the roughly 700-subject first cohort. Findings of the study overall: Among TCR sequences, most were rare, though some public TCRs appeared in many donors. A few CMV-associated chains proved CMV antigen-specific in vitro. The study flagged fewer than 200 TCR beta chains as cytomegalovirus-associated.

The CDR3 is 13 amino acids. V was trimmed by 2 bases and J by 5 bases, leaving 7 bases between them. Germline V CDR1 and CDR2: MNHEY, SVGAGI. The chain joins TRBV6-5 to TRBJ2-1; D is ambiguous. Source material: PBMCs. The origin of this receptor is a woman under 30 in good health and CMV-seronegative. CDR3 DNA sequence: TGTGCCAGCAGTTACACCCGGGACAATGAGCAGTTCTTC. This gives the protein CASSYTRDNEQFF.